This TCR beta chain originates from a study of cytomegalovirus exposure and HLA in healthy donors. Background on the study: The roughly 130 validation repertoires used the same platform as the roughly 670 first-cohort repertoires, a later analysis reported. General study points: Reports showed the classifier diagnosing cytomegalovirus status with high specificity and sensitivity.

Profiled with immunoSEQ multiplex PCR; TCRdb holds only in-frame clones, not every one. The sample consists of fewer than 200,000 clones, 95% to 96% of them appearing once. The CDR3 spans 14 residues. Per germline, CDR1 LNHDA and CDR2 SQIVND (reference sequence). V lost 8 bases and J 2 bases, leaving 13 bases between the germline ends. Concerning this clone: Its antigen is unknown.

Material: PBMCs. The chain links TRBV19 to TRBJ1-5, with a weak D call TRBD1 (6 bases). This receptor was taken from a woman aged 18-29 years in good health and CMV-seronegative. CDR3 in DNA: TGTGCCAGTCAGTACACAGGGCGCAATCAGCCCCAGCATTTT. Translating gives CASQYTGRNQPQHF.